The text below deals with one T cell receptor beta chain. The authors' processing: Amplification from reference gene primers served as the basis for estimated nucleated cell counts. Here immunoSEQ multiplex PCR was the method, and the copy in TCRdb shows in-frame clones only, minus some. The D gene and trimming were derived from the DNA, and the V and J assignments and clone size from that table. Here the sample spans a few hundred thousand clones, roughly 85% being singletons. The data derive from a study of blood T cell repertoires in COVID-19. Study details: Italy, Spain and the United States were the sources of the convalescent and acute COVID-19 samples. Sources were T cells, B-cell-depleted T cells, or PBMCs; the material itself was cDNA or gDNA.

Seattle-derived patients entered the study during active infection and were followed longitudinally. The germline CDR1 and CDR2 sequences are MNHEY and SMNVEV (reference sequence). V was clipped by 2 bases and J by 9 bases, with 16 bases between them. The CDR3 length is 14 residues. Sequenced input: peripheral blood. The rearrangement links TRBV27 to TRBJ1-2; D remains ambiguous. The origin of this receptor is a woman aged 70 to 79 with COVID-19, enrolled during active disease. The CDR3 DNA sequence: TGTGCCAGCAGTTTACGGCCGACTCTATCTCGCTACACCTTC. Translation: CASSLRPTLSRYTF.